This T cell receptor beta chain emerged from a study of post-analysis software for immune sequencing data. Regarding the study as a whole: Diversity measured as normalized Chao1 was significantly lower in multiple sclerosis patients than in controls.

The V and J ends lost 4 bases and 3 bases respectively, with 9 bases between them. The V gene's germline CDR1 is SQVTM and CDR2 ANQGSEA. The CDR3 consists of 12 residues. This clonotype was picked up many times. The antigen remains undetermined. Unique molecular identifiers were built into the TCR beta cDNA libraries. TCRdb processed the PCR reads anew with MiXCR; each CDR3 protein has one entry. The sample lists around 150,000 distinct CDR3 sequences, under 40% occurring once. The input for sequencing was blood, taken after autologous hematopoietic stem cell transplantation. The chain has TRBV29-1 and TRBJ1-2, with unresolved D. This receptor was identified in a girl under 18 with multiple sclerosis. The chain's CDR3 is CSVGRPDYGYTF. CDR3 coding DNA: TGCAGCGTTGGTCGTCCAGACTATGGCTACACCTTC.